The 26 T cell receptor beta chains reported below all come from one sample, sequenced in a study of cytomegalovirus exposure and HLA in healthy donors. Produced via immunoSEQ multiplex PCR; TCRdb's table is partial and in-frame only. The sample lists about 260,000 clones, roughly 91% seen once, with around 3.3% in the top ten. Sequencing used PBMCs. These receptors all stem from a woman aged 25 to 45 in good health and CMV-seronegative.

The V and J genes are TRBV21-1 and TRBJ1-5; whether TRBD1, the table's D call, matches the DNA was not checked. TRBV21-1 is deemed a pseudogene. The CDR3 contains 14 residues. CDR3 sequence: CASSSTDSNQPQHF. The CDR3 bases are TGTGCCAGCAGCTCGACAGATAGCAATCAGCCCCAGCATTTT.

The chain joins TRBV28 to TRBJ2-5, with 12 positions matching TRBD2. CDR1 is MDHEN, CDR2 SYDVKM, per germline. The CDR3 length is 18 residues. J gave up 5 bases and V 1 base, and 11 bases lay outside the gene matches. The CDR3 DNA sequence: TGTGCCAGCAGTTTATACCCCAAGACTAGCGGGAGTGGGGAGACCCAGTACTTC. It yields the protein CASSLYPKTSGSGETQYF.

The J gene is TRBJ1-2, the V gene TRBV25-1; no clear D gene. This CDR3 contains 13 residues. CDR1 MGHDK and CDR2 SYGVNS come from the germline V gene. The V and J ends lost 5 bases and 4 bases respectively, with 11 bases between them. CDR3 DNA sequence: TGTGCCAGCAGTCCCACTACGGGCTATGGCTACACCTTC. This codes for CASSPTTGYGYTF.

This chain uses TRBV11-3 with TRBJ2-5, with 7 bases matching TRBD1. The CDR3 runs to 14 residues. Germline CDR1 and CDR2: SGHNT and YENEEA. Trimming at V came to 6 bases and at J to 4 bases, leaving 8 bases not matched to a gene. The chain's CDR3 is CASRPGGQGETQYF. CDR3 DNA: TGTGCCAGCAGGCCAGGGGGTCAGGGAGAGACCCAGTACTTC.

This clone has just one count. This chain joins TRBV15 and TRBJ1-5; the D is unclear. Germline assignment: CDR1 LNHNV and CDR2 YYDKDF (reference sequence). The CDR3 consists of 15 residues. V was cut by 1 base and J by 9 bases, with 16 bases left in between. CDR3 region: CATSRAWVRGWPQHF. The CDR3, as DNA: TGTGCCACCAGCAGAGCCTGGGTGCGGGGATGGCCCCAGCATTTT.

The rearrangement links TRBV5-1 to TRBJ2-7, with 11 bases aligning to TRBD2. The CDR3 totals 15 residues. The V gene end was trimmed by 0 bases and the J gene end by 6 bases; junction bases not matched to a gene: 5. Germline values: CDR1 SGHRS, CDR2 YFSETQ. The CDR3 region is CASSLALAGGGEQYF. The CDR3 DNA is TGCGCCAGCAGCTTGGCTCTAGCGGGAGGCGGCGAGCAGTACTTC.

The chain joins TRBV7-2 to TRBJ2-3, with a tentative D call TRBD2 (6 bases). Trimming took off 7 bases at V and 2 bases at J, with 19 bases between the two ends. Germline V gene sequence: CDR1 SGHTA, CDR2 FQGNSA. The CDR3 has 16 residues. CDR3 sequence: CASNQAGRRHTDTQYF. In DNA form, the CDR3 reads TGTGCCAGCAACCAAGCGGGCAGACGACACACAGATACGCAGTATTTT.

Here the CDR3 reads CASSRLGQLNEKLFF. CDR3 bases: TGCGCCAGCAGCCGTTTGGGACAGCTTAATGAAAAACTGTTTTTT. The rearrangement links TRBV5-1 to TRBJ1-4; TRBD1 agrees at 7 bases. There are 15 residues in the CDR3. Germline V lookup: CDR1 SGHRS, CDR2 YFSETQ. The junction had 7 bases not matched to a gene; V was cut back by 4 bases and J by 4 bases.

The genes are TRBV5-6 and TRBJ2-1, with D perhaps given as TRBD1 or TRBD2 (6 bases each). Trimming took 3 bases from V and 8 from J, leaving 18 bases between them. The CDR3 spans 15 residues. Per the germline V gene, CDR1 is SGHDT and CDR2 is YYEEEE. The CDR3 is CASSYPGRPGDEQFF. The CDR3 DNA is TGTGCCAGCAGCTACCCGGGGAGGCCAGGGGATGAGCAGTTCTTC. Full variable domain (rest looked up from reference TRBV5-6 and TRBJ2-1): DAGVTQSPTHLIKTRGQQVTLRCSPKSGHDTVSWYQQALGQGPQFIFQYYEEEERQRGNFPDRFSGHQFPNYSSELNVNALLLGDSALYLCASSYPGRPGDEQFFGPGTRLTVL.

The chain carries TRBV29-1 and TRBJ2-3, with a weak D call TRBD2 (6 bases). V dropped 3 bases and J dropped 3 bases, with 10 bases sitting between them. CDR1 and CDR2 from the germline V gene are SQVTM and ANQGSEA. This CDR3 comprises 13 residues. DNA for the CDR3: TGCAGCGTTGACCTGGCGGGGACAGATACGCAGTATTTT. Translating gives CSVDLAGTDTQYF.

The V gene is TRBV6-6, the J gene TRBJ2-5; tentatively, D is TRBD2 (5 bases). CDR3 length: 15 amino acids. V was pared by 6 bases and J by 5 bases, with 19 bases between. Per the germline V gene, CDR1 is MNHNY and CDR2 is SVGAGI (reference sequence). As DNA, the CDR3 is TGTGCCAGCAGAACTCCAACGAGAGGCGGGGAGACCCAGTACTTC. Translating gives CASRTPTRGGETQYF.

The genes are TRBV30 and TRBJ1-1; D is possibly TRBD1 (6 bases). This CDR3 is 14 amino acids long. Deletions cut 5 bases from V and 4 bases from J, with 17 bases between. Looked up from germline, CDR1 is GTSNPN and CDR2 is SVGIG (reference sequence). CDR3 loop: CAWHLGAGITEAFF. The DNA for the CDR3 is TGTGCCTGGCACCTGGGGGCGGGGATCACTGAAGCTTTCTTT.

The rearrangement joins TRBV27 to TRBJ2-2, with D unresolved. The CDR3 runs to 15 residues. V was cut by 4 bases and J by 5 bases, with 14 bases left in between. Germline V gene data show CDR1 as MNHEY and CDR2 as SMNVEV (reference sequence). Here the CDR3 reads CASSYGRPGTGELFF. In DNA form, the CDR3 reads TGTGCCAGCAGTTACGGCCGCCCGGGTACCGGGGAGCTGTTTTTT.

The CDR3 loop is CASSVPPDGTVYEQYF. CDR3 nucleotides: TGTGCCAGCAGCGTCCCCCCCGACGGCACCGTCTACGAGCAGTACTTC. This chain uses TRBV9 with TRBJ2-7; D gene uncertain. In germline, CDR1 is SGDLS, CDR2 YYNGEE. The CDR3 is 16 residues long. With 2 bases removed from V and 3 bases from J, the gap between germline ends came to 18 bases.

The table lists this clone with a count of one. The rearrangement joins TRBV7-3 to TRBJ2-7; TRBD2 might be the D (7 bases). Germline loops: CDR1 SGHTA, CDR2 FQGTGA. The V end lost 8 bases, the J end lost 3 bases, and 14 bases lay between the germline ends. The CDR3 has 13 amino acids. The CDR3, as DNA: TGTGCCAGCGGGGAGGGGGTAGGCTACGAGCAGTACTTC. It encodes CASGEGVGYEQYF.

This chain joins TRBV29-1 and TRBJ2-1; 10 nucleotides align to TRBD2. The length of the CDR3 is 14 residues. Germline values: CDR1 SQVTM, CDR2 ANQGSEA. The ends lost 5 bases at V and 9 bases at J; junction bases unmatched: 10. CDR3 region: CSVFSGRAAGEQFF. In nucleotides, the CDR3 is TGCAGCGTTTTCAGCGGGAGGGCCGCCGGTGAGCAGTTCTTC.

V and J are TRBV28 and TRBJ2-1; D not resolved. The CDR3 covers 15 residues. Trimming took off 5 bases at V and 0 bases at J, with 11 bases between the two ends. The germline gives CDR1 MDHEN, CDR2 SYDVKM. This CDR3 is CASSADWGSYNEQFF. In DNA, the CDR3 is TGTGCCAGCAGTGCAGACTGGGGCTCCTACAATGAGCAGTTCTTC.

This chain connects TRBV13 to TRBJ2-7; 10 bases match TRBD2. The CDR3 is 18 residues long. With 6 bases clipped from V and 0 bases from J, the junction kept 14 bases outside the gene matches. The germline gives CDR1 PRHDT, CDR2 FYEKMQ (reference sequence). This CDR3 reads CASSPGTSVPKTSYEQYF. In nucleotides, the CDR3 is TGTGCCAGCAGTCCCGGGACTAGCGTACCTAAAACCTCCTACGAGCAGTACTTC.

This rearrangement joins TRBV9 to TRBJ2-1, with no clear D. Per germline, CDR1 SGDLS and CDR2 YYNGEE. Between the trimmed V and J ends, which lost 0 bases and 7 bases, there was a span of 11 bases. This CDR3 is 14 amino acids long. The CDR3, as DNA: TGTGCCAGCAGCGTAGGGGTAGGGCAAAATGAGCAGTTCTTC. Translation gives CASSVGVGQNEQFF.

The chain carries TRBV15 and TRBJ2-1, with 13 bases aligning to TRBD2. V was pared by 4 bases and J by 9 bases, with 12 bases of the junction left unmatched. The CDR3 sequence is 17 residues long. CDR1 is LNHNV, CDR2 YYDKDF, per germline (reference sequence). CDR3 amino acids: CATSKKGGLAGSGEQFF. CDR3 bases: TGTGCCACCAGCAAAAAAGGGGGACTAGCGGGATCTGGTGAGCAGTTCTTC.

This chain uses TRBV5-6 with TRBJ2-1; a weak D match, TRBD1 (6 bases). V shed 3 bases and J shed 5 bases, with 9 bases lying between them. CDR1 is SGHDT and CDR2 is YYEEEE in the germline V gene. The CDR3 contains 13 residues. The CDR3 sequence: CASSWDTDNEQFF. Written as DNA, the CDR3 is TGTGCCAGCAGCTGGGACACTGACAATGAGCAGTTCTTC.

The CDR3 DNA sequence: TGTGCCAGCAACCCTTACTTCCAGGGCTCTGGGGCCAACGTCCTGACTTTC. This translates into CASNPYFQGSGANVLTF. The chain carries TRBV7-8 and TRBJ2-6; weak D call: TRBD1 (5 bases). V shed 7 bases and J shed 0 bases, with 16 bases lying between them. The CDR3 is made up of 17 amino acids. Germline values: CDR1 SGHVS, CDR2 FQNEAQ.

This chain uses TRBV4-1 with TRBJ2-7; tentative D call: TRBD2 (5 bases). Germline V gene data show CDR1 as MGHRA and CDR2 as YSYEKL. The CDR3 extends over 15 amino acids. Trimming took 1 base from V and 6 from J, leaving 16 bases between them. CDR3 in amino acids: CASSQVLGILGEQYF. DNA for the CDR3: TGCGCCAGCAGCCAAGTCCTCGGGATCTTGGGCGAGCAGTACTTC.

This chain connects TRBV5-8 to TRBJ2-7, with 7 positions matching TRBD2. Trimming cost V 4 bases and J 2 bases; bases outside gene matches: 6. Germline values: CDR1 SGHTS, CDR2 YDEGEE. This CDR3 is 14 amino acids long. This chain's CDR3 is CASSQPLAAYEQYF. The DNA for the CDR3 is TGTGCCAGCAGCCAACCTCTAGCGGCCTACGAGCAGTACTTC.

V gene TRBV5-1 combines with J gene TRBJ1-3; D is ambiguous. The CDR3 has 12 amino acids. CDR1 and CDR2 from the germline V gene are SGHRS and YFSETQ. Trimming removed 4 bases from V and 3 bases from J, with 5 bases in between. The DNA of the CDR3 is TGCGCCAGCAGCCCCTATGGAAACACCATATATTTT. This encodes CASSPYGNTIYF. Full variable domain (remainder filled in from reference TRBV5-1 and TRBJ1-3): KAGVTQTPRYLIKTRGQQVTLSCSPISGHRSVSWYQQTPGQGLQFLFEYFSETQRNKGNFPGRFSGRQFSNSRSEMNVSTLELGDSALYLCASSPYGNTIYFGEGSWLTVV.

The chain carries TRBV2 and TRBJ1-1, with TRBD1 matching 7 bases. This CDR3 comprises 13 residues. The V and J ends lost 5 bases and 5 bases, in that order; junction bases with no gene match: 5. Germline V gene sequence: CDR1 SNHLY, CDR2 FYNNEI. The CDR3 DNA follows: TGTGCCAGCAGTAAGGGGGCGCGTACTGAAGCTTTCTTT. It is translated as CASSKGARTEAFF.